This T cell receptor beta chain was sequenced for a study of CD8+ T cells in alopecia areata. RNA extraction was followed by reverse transcription into cDNA, which acted as the sequencing template. TCRdb's table, derived via immunoSEQ multiplex PCR, lists solely in-frame clones and lacks some. The sample contains about 100,000 clones, about 60% of which appear only once. Indicated treatment: oral pan-JAK inhibitor, 5-10 mg twice daily. The ends were cut back, 6 bases at V and 3 bases at J, with 22 bases in the middle. Per germline, CDR1 SNHLY and CDR2 FYNNEI. The CDR3 contains 17 residues. The rearrangement uses TRBV2 and TRBJ2-3; D may be TRBD2 (6 bases). The TCR was taken from a human donor with alopecia areata. The material was CD8+ T cells sorted from blood, obtained at roughly week 55, from a patient treated with tofacitinib. Written as DNA, the CDR3 is TGTGCCAGCAGCCATTCAGCGGAGGGTCGAATTACAGATACGCAGTATTTT. This sequence encodes CASSHSAEGRITDTQYF. Full variable domain (remainder filled in from reference TRBV2 and TRBJ2-3): EPEVTQTPSHQVTQMGQEVILRCVPISNHLYFYWYRQILGQKVEFLVSFYNNEISEKSEIFDDQFSVERPDGSNFTLKIRSTKLEDSAMYFCASSHSAEGRITDTQYFGPGTRLTVL.